The source of this TCR beta chain is a study of blood T cell repertoires in COVID-19. Study details: Collection of acute and convalescent COVID-19 samples took place in the United States, Italy and Spain. T cells, B-cell-depleted T cells, or PBMCs provided the cDNA or gDNA that served as material.

This CDR3 comprises 14 residues. Germline V gene lookup returns CDR1 MNHEY and CDR2 SVGAGI. V shed 4 bases and J 5 bases; nucleotides not matched to a gene: 6. Under the authors' procedure: Amplification from reference gene primers served as the basis for estimated nucleated cell counts. TCRdb's copy holds only in-frame clones and misses some; the assay was immunoSEQ multiplex PCR. V, J and clone size were drawn from that table, and D and trimming were deduced from the DNA. Of fewer than 120,000 clones listed, 75% to 85% were seen once; the top ten hold approximately 15%. The chain combines TRBV6-5 with TRBJ1-1; 8 nucleotides match TRBD1. The TCR originated in a woman aged 60 to 75 with acute or convalescent COVID-19. Sequencing was done on a sample of peripheral blood. DNA for the CDR3: TGTGCCAGCAGTTCCGGACAGGGAGTAACTGAAGCTTTCTTT. It translates to CASSSGQGVTEAFF.